The clone carrying this T cell receptor beta chain was detected many times. The germline gene is not matched at one end of the junction; a read error may be the cause. This CDR3 has 14 amino acids. Germline V gene sequence: CDR1 MNHEY, CDR2 SVGEGT. The sample originates from a study of human T cells and chemical hapten exposure. Turning to the study itself: Across its roughly 22 weeks, the study gave patients weekly diphenylcyclopropenone doses to the scalp.

TCRdb re-analysed the RACE reads in MiXCR, keeping a single row per CDR3 protein. Of a few hundred thousand distinct CDR3 sequences in the sample, about 6% were seen once. The time point was: patch test 2, 6 weeks after DPC sensitization. As for treatment: therapeutic diphenylcyclopropenone sensitization with weekly scalp DPC. At every patch-test visit, blood was drawn before the patch test was applied. Donors, patients with alopecia ranging from 18 to 70 years old and judged suitable for DPC, provided samples. The chain uses TRBV6-2 or TRBV6-3 and TRBJ1-1; 9 bases are a match to TRBD1. Here the sequenced sample was whole blood, taken in connection with sensitization to the hapten diphenylcyclopropenone (DPC). The clonotype was recovered from a woman aged 18-35 years with alopecia areata. Some clones in this sample may be carry-over from other donors' samples. The CDR3 region is CASSYGQGSTEAFF. The CDR3 DNA is TGCGCCAGCAGTTACGGACAGGGGAGCACTGAAGCTTTCTTT.